This passage covers 19 T cell receptor beta chains from one sample sequenced in a study of Graves' ophthalmopathy and Graves' hyperthyroidism. Amplified TCR beta CDR3 regions were obtained using RNA transcripts as template. An initial RT-PCR round employing HTBI primers preceded a second-round multiplex PCR. MiXCR, applied by TCRdb to the multiplex PCR reads, yields one record per CDR3 protein. The table includes about 740,000 distinct CDR3 sequences, around 40% detected once. The specimen sequenced was peripheral blood. The receptors shown here come from an adult man with Graves' ophthalmopathy.

The V and J genes are TRBV19 and TRBJ2-3; D unresolved. This CDR3 has 15 amino acids. The ends were cut back, 5 bases at V and 0 bases at J, with 12 bases in the middle. Germline CDR1 is LNHDA and CDR2 is SQIVND (reference sequence). The chain's CDR3 is CASSPRTPSTDTQYF. CDR3 nucleotide sequence: TGTGCCAGTAGTCCCAGGACCCCTAGCACAGATACGCAGTATTTT.

This clonotype was counted only a few times. This chain connects TRBV6-5 to TRBJ2-7; D possibly matches TRBD1 or TRBD2 (5 bases each). CDR1 MNHEY and CDR2 SVGAGI come from the germline V gene. CDR3 length: 13 residues. V lost 4 bases to trimming and J lost 3 bases, with 10 bases between them. This CDR3 reads CASSSGRYYEQYF. CDR3 bases: TGTGCCAGCAGTTCGGGACGGTACTACGAGCAGTACTTC.

The chain employs TRBV28 and TRBJ2-7, with D perhaps TRBD1 or TRBD2 (6 bases each). The germline V gene has CDR1 MDHEN and CDR2 SYDVKM. Deletions cut 6 bases from V and 2 bases from J, with 11 bases between. This CDR3 is built from 13 residues. CDR3 residues: CASREGVAYEQYF. The CDR3 DNA sequence: TGTGCCAGCAGGGAGGGGGTTGCCTACGAGCAGTACTTC.

This chain connects TRBV6-4 to TRBJ2-2; D gene unclear. Germline CDR1 is MRHNA and CDR2 is SNTAGT. V was clipped by 10 bases and J by 5 bases, with 14 bases between them. CDR3 length equals 13 residues. The CDR3 sequence is CATNREPTGELFF. CDR3 DNA sequence: TGTGCCACCAATAGAGAACCGACCGGGGAGCTGTTTTTT.

This clonotype was picked up a small number of times. The chain combines TRBV20-1 with TRBJ2-5; possibly TRBD1 for D (7 bases). The CDR3 covers 15 residues. Trimming removed 4 bases from V and 2 bases from J, with 17 bases in between. Germline loops: CDR1 DFQATT, CDR2 SNEGSKA (reference sequence). The CDR3 sequence: CSATRDRLDQETQYF. The CDR3 nucleotides are TGCAGTGCTACCCGGGACAGACTAGATCAAGAGACCCAGTACTTC.

This clonotype was observed a few times. V is TRBV10-3 and J is TRBJ2-7; 10 positions agree with TRBD1. The CDR3 length is 13 residues. V shed 10 bases and J 6 bases; nucleotides not matched to a gene: 9. The germline V gene encodes CDR1 ENHRY and CDR2 SYGVKD. CDR3 protein: CASRTGGSVEQYF. The DNA of the CDR3 is TGTGCCAGCCGGACAGGGGGGTCCGTCGAGCAGTACTTC.

A single count supports this clonotype. This chain uses TRBV29-1 with TRBJ2-2; possibly TRBD1 or TRBD2 for D (5 bases each). The CDR3 consists of 12 residues. V lost 3 bases and J 4 bases, leaving 6 bases between the germline ends. Germline-derived CDR1 and CDR2 are SQVTM and ANQGSEA. This CDR3 is CSVDGGTGELFF. CDR3 DNA: TGCAGCGTTGATGGGGGCACCGGGGAGCTGTTTTTT.

This clonotype was counted between two and nine times. The chain links TRBV4-2 to TRBJ2-7; D is undetermined. V was cut by 4 bases and J by 3 bases, with 10 bases left in between. The CDR3 contains 13 residues. CDR1 LGHNA and CDR2 YNFKEQ come from the germline V gene. Here the CDR3 reads CASSPSEVYEQYF. CDR3 bases: TGTGCCAGCAGCCCCAGCGAGGTCTACGAGCAGTACTTC.

The V gene is TRBV24-1, the J gene TRBJ1-2, with a weak D call TRBD1 (6 bases). CDR1 is KGHDR and CDR2 is SFDVKD in the germline V gene. The CDR3 runs 14 residues. Deletions cut 8 bases from V and 0 bases from J, with 12 bases between. CDR3 residues: CATNPGTPNYGYTF. The CDR3 coding sequence is TGTGCCACCAACCCCGGGACACCTAACTATGGCTACACCTTC.

J is TRBJ2-2 and V is TRBV11-2, with a weak D call TRBD2 (7 bases). The germline V and J ends were trimmed by 5 bases and 5 bases, with 15 bases remaining between them. The CDR3 totals 15 residues. From germline, CDR1 is SGHAT and CDR2 FQNNGV. The CDR3 spells CASSPRGGRTGELFF. DNA for the CDR3: TGTGCCAGCAGCCCGAGGGGGGGGCGTACCGGGGAGCTGTTTTTT.

The sample holds many counts of this clonotype. The J gene is TRBJ2-5, the V gene TRBV24-1; D is ambiguous. Germline V lookup: CDR1 KGHDR, CDR2 SFDVKD. Trimming left V 4 bases short and J 5 bases short, with 10 bases between. The CDR3 totals 13 residues. The CDR3 DNA is TGTGCCACCAGTGAGGGGTCGATTGAGACCCAGTACTTC. It codes for CATSEGSIETQYF.

This clonotype was found a few times. This chain uses TRBV4-3 with TRBJ2-6; possible D gene TRBD1, 6 bases. V lost 1 base and J 1 base, leaving 14 bases between the germline ends. There are 18 residues in the CDR3. CDR1 and CDR2 from the germline V gene are LGHNA and YSLEER. The CDR3 sequence: CASSQVDRRASGANVLTF. DNA of the CDR3: TGCGCCAGCAGCCAAGTTGACAGGCGTGCATCTGGGGCCAACGTCCTGACTTTC.

The sample holds many counts of this clonotype. The chain has TRBV20-1 and TRBJ2-6, with D tentatively TRBD1 or TRBD2 (6 bases each). There are 16 residues in the CDR3. The germline V gene encodes CDR1 DFQATT and CDR2 SNEGSKA (reference sequence). Trimming left V 2 bases short and J 4 bases short, with 15 bases between. DNA of the CDR3: TGCAGTGCTAGATCGCTAGGGGGGCGCGGGGCCAACGTCCTGACTTTC. Protein: CSARSLGGRGANVLTF.

This clonotype came up a few times. This chain's CDR3 is CASSLVTGSNQPQHF. The CDR3 DNA reads TGTGCCAGCAGCTTAGTGACAGGTAGCAATCAGCCCCAGCATTTT. The V call is TRBV7-2, the J call TRBJ1-5, with a weak D call TRBD1 (6 bases). V lost 1 base and J 0 bases, leaving 7 bases between the germline ends. The CDR3 has 15 amino acids. Germline V lookup: CDR1 SGHTA, CDR2 FQGNSA.

This chain joins TRBV16 and TRBJ1-2; D not certain. The CDR3 is 13 residues long. The germline V gene encodes CDR1 KGHSY and CDR2 FQNENV. Trimming took 5 bases from V and 6 from J, leaving 13 bases between them. CDR3 loop: CASSLKSGNGYTF. The CDR3 DNA sequence: TGTGCCAGCAGCTTGAAAAGCGGGAATGGCTACACCTTC. Full variable domain (missing parts from reference TRBV16 and TRBJ1-2): GEEVAQTPKHLVRGEGQKAKLYCAPIKGHSYVFWYQQVLKNEFKFLISFQNENVFDETGMPKERFSAKCLPNSPCSLEIQATKLEDSAVYFCASSLKSGNGYTFGSGTRLTVV.

This clonotype was seen at least ten times. This chain connects TRBV15 to TRBJ2-2; TRBD1 agrees at 12 bases. Germline V lookup: CDR1 LNHNV, CDR2 YYDKDF (reference sequence). The CDR3 totals 14 residues. Trimming removed 8 bases from V and 8 bases from J; junction bases left unmatched: 6. This CDR3 reads CATERDRGRGELFF. CDR3 DNA sequence: TGTGCCACCGAAAGGGACAGGGGGCGAGGGGAGCTGTTTTTT.

This clonotype was recorded a few times. V gene TRBV7-2 combines with J gene TRBJ1-4; no firm D call. V lost 1 base and J 0 bases, leaving 6 bases between the germline ends. In germline, CDR1 is SGHTA, CDR2 FQGNSA. The CDR3 has 15 residues. Here the CDR3 reads CASSLERATNEKLFF. The CDR3 DNA is TGTGCCAGCAGCTTAGAAAGAGCAACTAATGAAAAACTGTTTTTT.

A word on this clonotype: The missing conserved phenylalanine or tryptophan at the end of this CDR3 makes a read error likely. The chain recombines TRBV25-1 with TRBJ1-2; D gene unclear. The CDR3 is 13 residues long. Germline V gene sequence: CDR1 MGHDK, CDR2 SYGVNS. The germline V and J ends were trimmed by 6 bases and 5 bases, with 13 bases remaining between them. The CDR3 is CASSQGPGYGYTS. The CDR3 DNA reads TGTGCCAGCAGCCAAGGACCGGGTTATGGCTACACCTCC.

The J gene is TRBJ2-5, the V gene TRBV7-2, with D possibly TRBD2 on 7 matching bases. The CDR3 consists of 13 residues. V was shortened by 4 bases and J by 9 bases, with 15 bases between the two germline ends. Germline V lookup: CDR1 SGHTA, CDR2 FQGNSA. The CDR3 DNA reads as TGTGCCAGCAGCTACAGGGAGGGTCAGCCCCAGTACTTC. Its protein is CASSYREGQPQYF.